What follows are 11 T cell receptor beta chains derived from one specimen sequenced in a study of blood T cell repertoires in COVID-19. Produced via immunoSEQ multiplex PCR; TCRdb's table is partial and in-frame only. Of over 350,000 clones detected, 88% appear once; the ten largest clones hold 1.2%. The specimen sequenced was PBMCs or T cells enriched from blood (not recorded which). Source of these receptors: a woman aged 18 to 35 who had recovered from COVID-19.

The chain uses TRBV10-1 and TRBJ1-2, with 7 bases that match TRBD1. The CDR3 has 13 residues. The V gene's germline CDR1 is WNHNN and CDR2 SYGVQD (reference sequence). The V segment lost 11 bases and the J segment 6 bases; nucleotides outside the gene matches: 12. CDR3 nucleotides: TGCGCCGGCCAGGACAGGCCGTATAATGGCTACACCTTC. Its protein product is CAGQDRPYNGYTF.

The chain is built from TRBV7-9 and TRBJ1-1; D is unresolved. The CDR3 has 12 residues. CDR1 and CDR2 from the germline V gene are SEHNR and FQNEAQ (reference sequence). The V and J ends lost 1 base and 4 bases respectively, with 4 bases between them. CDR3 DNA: TGTGCCAGCAGCTTAGGAGTCACTGAAGCTTTCTTT. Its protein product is CASSLGVTEAFF.

Here the CDR3 reads CASSSDRRPNSGNTIYF. DNA for the CDR3: TGTGCCAGCAGCTCCGACCGGAGACCCAACTCTGGAAACACCATATATTTT. The V and J genes are TRBV7-9 and TRBJ1-3; the D is unclear. Germline V gene sequence: CDR1 SEHNR, CDR2 FQNEAQ (reference sequence). V was pared by 4 bases and J by 0 bases, with 16 bases between. The CDR3 extends over 17 amino acids.

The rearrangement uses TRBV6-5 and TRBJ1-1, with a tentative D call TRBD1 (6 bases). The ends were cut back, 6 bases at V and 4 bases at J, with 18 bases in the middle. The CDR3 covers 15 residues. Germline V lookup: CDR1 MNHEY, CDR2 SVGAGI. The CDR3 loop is CASSPGGAGGTEAFF. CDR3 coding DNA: TGTGCCAGCAGCCCGGGGGGCGCAGGAGGCACTGAAGCTTTCTTT.

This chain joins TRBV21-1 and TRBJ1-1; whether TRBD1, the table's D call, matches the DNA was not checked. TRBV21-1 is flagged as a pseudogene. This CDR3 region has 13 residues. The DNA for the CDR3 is TGTGCCAGCGTTGACAGGGGGCGCTCTGAAGCTTTCTTT. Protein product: CASVDRGRSEAFF.

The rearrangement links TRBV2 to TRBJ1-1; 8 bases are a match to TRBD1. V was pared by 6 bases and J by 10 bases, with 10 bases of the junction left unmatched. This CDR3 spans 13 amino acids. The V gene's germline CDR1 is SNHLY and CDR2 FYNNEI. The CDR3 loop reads CASRRQGQRGAFF. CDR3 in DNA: TGTGCCAGCAGACGACAGGGGCAGAGGGGAGCTTTCTTT.

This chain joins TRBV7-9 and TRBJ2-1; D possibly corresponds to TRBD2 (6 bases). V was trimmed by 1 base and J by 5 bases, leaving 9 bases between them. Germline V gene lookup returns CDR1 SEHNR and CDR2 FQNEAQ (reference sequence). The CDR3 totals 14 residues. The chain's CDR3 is CASSLVGGNNEQFF. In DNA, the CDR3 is TGTGCCAGCAGCTTAGTTGGAGGGAACAATGAGCAGTTCTTC.

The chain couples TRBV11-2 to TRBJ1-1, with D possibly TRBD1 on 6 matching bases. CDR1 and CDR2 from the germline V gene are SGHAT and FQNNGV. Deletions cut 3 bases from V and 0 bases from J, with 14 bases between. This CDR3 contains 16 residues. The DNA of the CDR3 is TGTGCCAGCAGCTTCGGCAGGGGTGGGATGAACACTGAAGCTTTCTTT. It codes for CASSFGRGGMNTEAFF.

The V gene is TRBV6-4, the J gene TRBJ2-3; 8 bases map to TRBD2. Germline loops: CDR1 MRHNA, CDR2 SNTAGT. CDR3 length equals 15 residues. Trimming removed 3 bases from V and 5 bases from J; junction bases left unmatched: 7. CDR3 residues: CASSEASGGRDTQYF. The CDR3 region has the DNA TGTGCCAGCAGTGAGGCCAGCGGGGGCCGAGATACGCAGTATTTT.

CDR3 protein: CASSLTSGGGYGYTF. In nucleotides, the CDR3 is TGTGCCAGCAGCCTCACCTCAGGGGGTGGCTATGGCTACACCTTC. This chain uses TRBV9 with TRBJ1-2; 7 positions agree with TRBD1. From germline, CDR1 is SGDLS and CDR2 YYNGEE. Losses at the gene ends were 4 bases for V and 4 bases for J; bases not matched to a gene: 10. The CDR3 runs to 15 residues.

The CDR3 DNA is TGTGCCAGTACGGGCAGGGGGCGAAGAAAACTGTTTTTT. Its protein is CASTGRGRRKLFF. The gene calls are TRBV19 and TRBJ1-4; TRBD1 matches at 8 bases. V lost 7 bases to trimming and J lost 10 bases; unmatched junction nucleotides: 8. The CDR3 loop spans 13 amino acids. Germline assignment: CDR1 LNHDA and CDR2 SQIVND (reference sequence).